The clone carrying this T cell receptor beta chain has just a few counts. What it binds is unknown. This sample stems from a study of OX40 agonist ivuxolimab in advanced cancers. Overall study: At doses from 0.01 to 10 mg/kg, patients were given intravenous ivuxolimab every 2 weeks. Enrolled patients in dose escalation had cancers that were hepatocellular carcinoma, melanoma, renal cell or head and neck cancer. Whole-study findings and limits: At 0.1 to 3.0 mg/kg, CD4+ and CD8+ blood T cells expanded clonally by week 6. Specificity for antigen went undetermined in the expanded peripheral T cells.

The germline CDR1 and CDR2 sequences are MDHEN and SYDVKM. After removal of 2 bases from V and 7 bases from J, the junction contained 8 bases not matched to a gene. The CDR3 length is 15 residues. The assay was immunoSEQ multiplex PCR, and TCRdb's table has in-frame clones only and misses some. The table lists about 95,000 clones, about 85% of them singletons. The receptor was isolated from an adult with an advanced solid tumor such as melanoma, head and neck, liver or kidney cancer. The gene calls are TRBV28 and TRBJ2-1, with 7 bases fitting TRBD2. The material sequenced was CD4+ or CD8+ T cells sorted from blood, taken in a trial of the OX40 agonist ivuxolimab. CDR3 in amino acids: CASSLMAGEWNEQFF. The CDR3 DNA sequence: TGTGCCAGCAGTTTAATGGCGGGAGAGTGGAATGAGCAGTTCTTC.